This T cell receptor beta chain emerged from a study of cytomegalovirus exposure and HLA in healthy donors. With respect to this clone: What it binds is unknown.

Study results and limitations: The productive fraction for most TCR beta V segments was about 87% or about 30% in an earlier analysis.

Germline CDR1 is SGHVS and CDR2 is FNYEAQ. V was clipped by 1 base and J by 2 bases, with 12 bases between them. CDR3 length: 16 amino acids. The primer mix had 60 Vbeta and 13 Jbeta primers. Clones were sequenced by immunoSEQ multiplex PCR, and TCRdb holds only the in-frame ones, with some missing. The top ten hold approximately 7.2% of the sample, which has some 130,000 clones, roughly four fifths seen once. The rearrangement joins TRBV7-6 to TRBJ1-5; D is unresolved. What was sequenced was PBMCs. The sequence derives from a male donor in good health and CMV-seronegative. CDR3 region: CASSLETAFGNQPQHF. CDR3 nucleotide sequence: TGTGCCAGCAGCTTAGAAACAGCATTTGGCAATCAGCCCCAGCATTTT.